The 18 T cell receptor beta chains below come from one sample, sequenced in a study of beta chain features in type 1 diabetes (dated by TCRdb to 2017 to 2018). Receptors were amplified or captured by the immunoSEQ multiplex PCR assay. The entire isolated RNA was reverse transcribed using the High Capacity cDNA Reverse Transcription Kit, and thus expressed TCRB transcripts were sequenced. Here the immuneACCESS table is served through TCRdb, limited to in-frame sequences with V and J called. Missing clones are a known gap in these copies; in checked studies unresolved V genes cover under half, and the rest lacks a known reason. The sample profile shows hundreds of thousands of clones; 13% of them were found once. The biggest ten clones account for 0.022% of the sample. What the work shows at the level of the full study, not this receptor alone: Type 1 diabetes patients showed a moderate but significant shortening of TCRB CDR3 length in all four CD4+ subsets.

For these receptors, no antigen is known. Sample: naive CD4+ T cells from blood. The cell subset or site label of this sample denotes: true naive CD4+ T cells. The receptors stem from a young man with type 1 diabetes.

J is TRBJ2-6 and V is TRBV25-1; D is undetermined. CDR1 is MGHDK and CDR2 is SYGVNS in the germline V gene. V was shortened by 6 bases and J by 0 bases, with 3 bases between the two germline ends. The CDR3 spans 13 residues. This CDR3 reads CASSYSGANVLTF. The CDR3, as DNA: TGTGCCAGCAGCTACTCTGGGGCCAACGTCCTGACTTTC.

The V call is TRBV4-1, the J call TRBJ2-7, with TRBD2 identical over 11 bases. The germline V gene encodes CDR1 MGHRA and CDR2 YSYEKL. The length of the CDR3 is 15 residues. V lost 4 bases, J lost 0 bases, and 2 bases stayed unmatched. CDR3 sequence (DNA): TGCGCCAGCAGCCCGACTAGCGGGGCCTCCTACGAGCAGTACTTC. Protein product: CASSPTSGASYEQYF.

This clone was detected only a few times. The V call is TRBV7-2, the J call TRBJ1-2; 8 bases line up with TRBD1. The junction had 11 bases not matched to a gene; V was cut back by 3 bases and J by 8 bases. The CDR3 loop spans 15 amino acids. The germline V gene has CDR1 SGHTA and CDR2 FQGNSA. For the CDR3, the DNA is TGTGCCAGCAGCTTCGCCGGGACAGGCGTTTACGGCTACACCTTC. Amino acids: CASSFAGTGVYGYTF.

The chain couples TRBV30 to TRBJ2-5; no definite D call. V was pared by 6 bases and J by 3 bases, with 8 bases between. The germline V gene has CDR1 GTSNPN and CDR2 SVGIG (reference sequence). The CDR3 spans 11 residues. The CDR3 reads CACPREETQYF. Here the CDR3 DNA reads TGTGCCTGCCCCCGGGAAGAGACCCAGTACTTC.

The chain has TRBV23-1 and TRBJ2-3; 9 positions agree with TRBD1. TRBV23-1 is labeled an ORF, and its function is uncertain. CDR3 length: 15 residues. V dropped 0 bases and J dropped 3; count of bases not matched to a gene: 1. The CDR3 loop reads CASSQSGTGTDTQYF. The CDR3 DNA follows: TGCGCCAGCAGTCAATCGGGGACAGGGACAGATACGCAGTATTTT.

The rearrangement joins TRBV5-1 to TRBJ2-3; 9 bases align to TRBD2. V shed 4 bases and J 4 bases; nucleotides not matched to a gene: 7. The CDR3 length is 15 residues. Germline-derived CDR1 and CDR2 are SGHRS and YFSETQ. CDR3 sequence: CASSPPSGVSDTQYF. The CDR3 DNA reads as TGCGCCAGCAGCCCCCCTAGCGGGGTGTCAGATACGCAGTATTTT. The full variable domain, rest sourced from reference TRBV5-1 and TRBJ2-3, is KAGVTQTPRYLIKTRGQQVTLSCSPISGHRSVSWYQQTPGQGLQFLFEYFSETQRNKGNFPGRFSGRQFSNSRSEMNVSTLELGDSALYLCASSPPSGVSDTQYFGPGTRLTVL.

The rearrangement joins TRBV29-1 to TRBJ1-2, with 12 positions matching TRBD1. After removal of 7 bases from V and 3 bases from J, the junction contained 3 bases not matched to a gene. The germline CDR1 and CDR2 sequences are SQVTM and ANQGSEA. The CDR3 length is 13 residues. CDR3 nucleotides: TGCAGCGCCGGGACAGGGGGCGACTATGGCTACACCTTC. Translated, it gives CSAGTGGDYGYTF.

The chain recombines TRBV4-2 with TRBJ2-7; TRBD1 is a possible D gene (6 bases). Germline V gene data show CDR1 as LGHNA and CDR2 as YNFKEQ. The CDR3 sequence is 15 residues long. Trimming cost V 4 bases and J 3 bases, with 16 bases left between them. CDR3 loop: CASSPGAGVGYEQYF. In DNA, the CDR3 is TGTGCCAGCAGCCCAGGGGCAGGGGTAGGCTACGAGCAGTACTTC.

This clone has only a few counts. V is TRBV16 and J is TRBJ1-2; weak D call: TRBD1 (5 bases). Germline V lookup: CDR1 KGHSY, CDR2 FQNENV. This CDR3 is built from 13 residues. Trimming removed 4 bases at V and 6 bases at J, with 12 bases between. The CDR3 reads CASSPPGGNGYTF. The CDR3 DNA reads TGTGCCAGCAGCCCCCCCGGGGGGAATGGCTACACCTTC.

In its sample, this clone was seen once. J is TRBJ1-5 and V is TRBV28; D ambiguous. Germline assignment: CDR1 MDHEN and CDR2 SYDVKM. CDR3 length: 14 amino acids. Trimming took 3 bases from V and 7 from J, leaving 13 bases between them. CDR3 in DNA: TGTGCCAGCAGTTTGATCGAGGGATGGCAGCCCCAGCATTTT. Protein sequence: CASSLIEGWQPQHF.

V is TRBV7-9 and J is TRBJ1-6; D is perhaps TRBD1 (6 bases). This CDR3 is 14 amino acids long. Germline V lookup: CDR1 SEHNR, CDR2 FQNEAQ (reference sequence). Deletions cut 5 bases from V and 6 bases from J, with 11 bases between. The CDR3 region is CASSHGGANSPLHF. Here the CDR3 DNA reads TGTGCCAGCAGCCATGGGGGGGCTAATTCACCCCTCCACTTT. The variable domain in full, completed from reference TRBV7-9 and TRBJ1-6, reads DTGVSQNPRHKITKRGQNVTFRCDPISEHNRLYWYRQTLGQGPEFLTYFQNEAQLEKSRLLSDRFSAERPKGSFSTLEIQRTEQGDSAMYLCASSHGGANSPLHFGNGTRLTVT.

The gene calls are TRBV27 and TRBJ1-4, with 7 bases lining up with TRBD1. V lost 5 bases and J lost 5; bases outside the gene matches: 5. Germline values: CDR1 MNHEY, CDR2 SMNVEV (reference sequence). The CDR3 runs to 14 residues. The CDR3 DNA sequence: TGTGCCAGCAGTCTAGAGACAGGGAATGAAAAACTGTTTTTT. Its translation is CASSLETGNEKLFF.

Worth noting for this clone: Other DNA sequences from this sample encode an identical CDR3 as well. The V gene is TRBV5-1, the J gene TRBJ2-3; D is unresolved. Germline V gives CDR1 SGHRS, CDR2 YFSETQ. The length of the CDR3 is 13 residues. V lost 0 bases and J 3 bases, leaving 5 bases between the germline ends. The CDR3 sequence is CASSLEATDTQYF. The CDR3 DNA reads TGCGCCAGCAGCTTGGAAGCGACAGATACGCAGTATTTT.

The J gene is TRBJ2-2, the V gene TRBV7-6; D perhaps matches TRBD2 (6 bases). V dropped 0 bases and J dropped 4 bases, with 12 bases sitting between them. CDR1 is SGHVS, CDR2 FNYEAQ, per germline. The CDR3 loop spans 16 amino acids. The chain's CDR3 is CASSLAGGRVTGELFF. The CDR3 DNA sequence: TGTGCCAGCAGCTTAGCTGGAGGGCGGGTCACCGGGGAGCTGTTTTTT.

The V and J genes are TRBV10-3 and TRBJ1-2; D not resolved. V lost 3 bases to trimming and J lost 6 bases, with 5 bases between them. The CDR3 totals 11 residues. Germline CDR1 reads ENHRY; CDR2 reads SYGVKD. This CDR3 reads CAISDLDGYTF. CDR3 nucleotide sequence: TGTGCCATCAGTGACTTGGATGGCTACACCTTC.

This clone appeared a few times. The chain combines TRBV9 with TRBJ2-7; 7 bases agree with TRBD1. The V gene end was trimmed by 6 bases and the J gene end by 0 bases; junction bases not matched to a gene: 6. Germline V gives CDR1 SGDLS, CDR2 YYNGEE. CDR3 length: 14 residues. As DNA, the CDR3 is TGTGCCAGCACTCCGGGGACAGCCTCCTACGAGCAGTACTTC. Its translation: CASTPGTASYEQYF.

There are a few counts of this clone. The rearrangement links TRBV19 to TRBJ2-5; TRBD2 matches at 14 bases. Germline trimming cut 4 bases from V and 1 base from J; bases unmatched to any gene: 5. CDR3 length: 17 residues. Germline lookup yields CDR1 LNHDA and CDR2 SQIVND (reference sequence). The CDR3 sequence is CASSTWGLAGAQETQYF. The CDR3, as DNA: TGTGCCAGTAGTACTTGGGGACTAGCGGGGGCCCAAGAGACCCAGTACTTC.

The chain is built from TRBV25-1 and TRBJ2-7, with D unclear. Germline V gene sequence: CDR1 MGHDK, CDR2 SYGVNS. The CDR3 spans 10 residues. Deletions cut 8 bases from V and 3 bases from J, with 5 bases between. CDR3 loop: CASGFYEQYF. DNA of the CDR3: TGTGCCAGCGGTTTCTACGAGCAGTACTTC.